This TCR beta chain is drawn from a study of monozygotic twins with inflammatory bowel disease. No DNA is given; TCRdb re-called the 5' RACE reads and lists each CDR3 protein once. The sample includes about 380,000 distinct CDR3 sequences. Sequenced input: blood. The sequence was obtained from a human donor with ulcerative colitis or Crohn's disease, or a healthy co-twin of an affected twin (not recorded which).

CDR3 sequence reads: CSATNQGVSTDTQYF. The chain is built from TRBV20-1 and TRBJ2-3; without DNA, the TCRdb call of TRBD1 cannot be checked. This CDR3 is built from 15 residues. Germline V gives CDR1 DFQATT, CDR2 SNEGSKA (reference sequence).